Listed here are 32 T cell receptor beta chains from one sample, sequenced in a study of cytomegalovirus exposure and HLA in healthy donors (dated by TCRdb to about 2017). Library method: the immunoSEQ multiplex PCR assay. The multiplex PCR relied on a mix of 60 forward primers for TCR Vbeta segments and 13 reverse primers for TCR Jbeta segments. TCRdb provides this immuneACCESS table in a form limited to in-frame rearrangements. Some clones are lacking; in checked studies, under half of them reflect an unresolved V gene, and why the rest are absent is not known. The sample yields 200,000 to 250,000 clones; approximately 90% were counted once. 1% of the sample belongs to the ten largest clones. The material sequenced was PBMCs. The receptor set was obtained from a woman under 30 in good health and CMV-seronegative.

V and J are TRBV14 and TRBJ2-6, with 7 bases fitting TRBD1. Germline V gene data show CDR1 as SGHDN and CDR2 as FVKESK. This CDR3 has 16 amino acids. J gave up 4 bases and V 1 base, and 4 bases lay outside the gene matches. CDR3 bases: TGTGCCAGCAGCCAAGCGAAGGGGGCCGGGGCCAACGTCCTGACTTTC. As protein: CASSQAKGAGANVLTF.

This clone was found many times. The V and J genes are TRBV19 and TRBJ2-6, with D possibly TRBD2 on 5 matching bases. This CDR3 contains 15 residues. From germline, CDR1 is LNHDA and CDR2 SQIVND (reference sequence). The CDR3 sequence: CGSGLGIDGANVLTF. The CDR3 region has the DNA TGTGGTTCGGGCCTCGGGATTGATGGGGCCAACGTCCTGACTTTC.

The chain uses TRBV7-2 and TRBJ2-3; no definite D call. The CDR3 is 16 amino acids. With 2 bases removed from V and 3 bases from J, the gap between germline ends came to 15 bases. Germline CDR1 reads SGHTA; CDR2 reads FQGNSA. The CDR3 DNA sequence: TGTGCCAGCAGCTTATTCCAGCCTAGAACTACAGATACGCAGTATTTT. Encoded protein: CASSLFQPRTTDTQYF.

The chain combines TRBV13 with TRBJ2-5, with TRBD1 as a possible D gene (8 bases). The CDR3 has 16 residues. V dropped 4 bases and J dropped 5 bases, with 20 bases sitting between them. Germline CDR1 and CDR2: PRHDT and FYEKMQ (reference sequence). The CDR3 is CASSSRLQGGYETQYF. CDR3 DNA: TGTGCCAGCAGCTCCAGACTACAGGGGGGGTATGAGACCCAGTACTTC.

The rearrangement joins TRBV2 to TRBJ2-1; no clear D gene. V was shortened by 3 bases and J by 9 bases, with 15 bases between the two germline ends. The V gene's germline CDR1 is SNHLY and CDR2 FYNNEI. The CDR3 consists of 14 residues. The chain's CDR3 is CASSDSRLFTEQFF. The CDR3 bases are TGTGCCAGCAGTGATTCTAGGCTGTTTACTGAGCAGTTCTTC.

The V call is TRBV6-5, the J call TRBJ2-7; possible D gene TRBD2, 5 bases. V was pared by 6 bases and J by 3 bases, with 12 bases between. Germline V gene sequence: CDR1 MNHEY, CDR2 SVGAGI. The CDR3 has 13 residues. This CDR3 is CASRNLAVYEQYF. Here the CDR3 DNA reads TGTGCCAGCAGAAACCTAGCAGTCTACGAGCAGTACTTC.

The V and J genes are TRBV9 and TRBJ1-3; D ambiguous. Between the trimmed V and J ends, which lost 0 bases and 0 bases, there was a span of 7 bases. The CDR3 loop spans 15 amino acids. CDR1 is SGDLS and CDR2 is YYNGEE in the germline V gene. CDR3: CASSVDISSGNTIYF. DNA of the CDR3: TGTGCCAGCAGCGTAGACATTTCCTCTGGAAACACCATATATTTT.

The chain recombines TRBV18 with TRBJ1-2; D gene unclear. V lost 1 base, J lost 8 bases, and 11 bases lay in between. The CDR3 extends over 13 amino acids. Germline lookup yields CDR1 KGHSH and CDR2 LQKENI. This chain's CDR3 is CASSPQRNTGYTF. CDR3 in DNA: TGTGCCAGCTCACCACAGCGAAACACAGGCTACACCTTC.

CDR3 sequence (DNA): TGTGCCAGCAGCCCCATCGACAGGACGAACACCGGGGAGCTGTTTTTT. Protein sequence: CASSPIDRTNTGELFF. The chain is built from TRBV7-6 and TRBJ2-2; possible D gene TRBD1, 6 bases. In germline, CDR1 is SGHVS, CDR2 FNYEAQ. The CDR3 spans 16 residues. Trimming left V 5 bases short and J 0 bases short, with 13 bases between.

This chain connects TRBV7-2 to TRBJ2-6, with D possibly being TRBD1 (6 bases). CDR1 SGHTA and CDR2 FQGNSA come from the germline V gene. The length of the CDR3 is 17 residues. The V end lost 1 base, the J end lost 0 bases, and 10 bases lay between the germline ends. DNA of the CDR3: TGTGCCAGCAGCTTAGTGGGGACACCCTCTGGGGCCAACGTCCTGACTTTC. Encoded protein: CASSLVGTPSGANVLTF.

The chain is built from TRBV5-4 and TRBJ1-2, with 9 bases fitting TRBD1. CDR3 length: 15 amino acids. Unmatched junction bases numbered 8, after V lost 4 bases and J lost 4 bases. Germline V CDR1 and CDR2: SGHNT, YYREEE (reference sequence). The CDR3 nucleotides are TGTGCCAGCAGCGCACCCGGGACAGGGATCTATGGCTACACCTTC. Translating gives CASSAPGTGIYGYTF.

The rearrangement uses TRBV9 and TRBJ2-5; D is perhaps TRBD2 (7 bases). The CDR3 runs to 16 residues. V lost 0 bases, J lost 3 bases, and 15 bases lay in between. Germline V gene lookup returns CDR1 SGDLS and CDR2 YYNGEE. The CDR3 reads CASSVGLGGGEETQYF. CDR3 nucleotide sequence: TGTGCCAGCAGCGTAGGGTTAGGAGGGGGGGAAGAGACCCAGTACTTC.

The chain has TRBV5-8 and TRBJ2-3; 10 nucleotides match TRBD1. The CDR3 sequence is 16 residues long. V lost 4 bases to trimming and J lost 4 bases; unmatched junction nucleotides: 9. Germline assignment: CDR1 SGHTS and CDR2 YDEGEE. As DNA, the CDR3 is TGTGCCAGCAGCGTCTCCCGGGACAGGGGCGCAGATACGCAGTATTTT. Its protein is CASSVSRDRGADTQYF.

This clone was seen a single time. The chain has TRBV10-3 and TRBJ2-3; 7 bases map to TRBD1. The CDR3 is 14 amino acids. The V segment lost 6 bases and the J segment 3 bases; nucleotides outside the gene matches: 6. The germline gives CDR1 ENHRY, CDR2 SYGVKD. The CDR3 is CAISPTGQTDTQYF. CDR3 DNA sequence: TGTGCCATCAGCCCGACAGGGCAGACAGATACGCAGTATTTT.

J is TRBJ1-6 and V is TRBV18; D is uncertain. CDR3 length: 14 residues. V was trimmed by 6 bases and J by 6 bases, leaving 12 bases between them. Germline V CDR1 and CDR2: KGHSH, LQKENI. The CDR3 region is CASSPGGGNSPLHF. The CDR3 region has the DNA TGTGCCAGCTCCCCCGGAGGCGGTAATTCACCCCTCCACTTT.

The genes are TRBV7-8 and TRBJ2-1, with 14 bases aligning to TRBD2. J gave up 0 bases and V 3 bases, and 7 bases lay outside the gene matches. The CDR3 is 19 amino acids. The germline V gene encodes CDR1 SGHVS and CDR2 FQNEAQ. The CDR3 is CASSLGLAGVDGSYNEQFF. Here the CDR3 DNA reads TGTGCCAGCAGCTTGGGACTAGCGGGAGTAGACGGCTCCTACAATGAGCAGTTCTTC.

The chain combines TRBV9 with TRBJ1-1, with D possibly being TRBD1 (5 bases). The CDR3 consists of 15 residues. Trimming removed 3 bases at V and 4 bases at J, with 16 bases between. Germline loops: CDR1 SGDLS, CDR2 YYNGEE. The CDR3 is CASSEPKGPGTEAFF. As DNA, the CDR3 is TGTGCCAGCAGCGAGCCCAAGGGGCCAGGCACTGAAGCTTTCTTT.

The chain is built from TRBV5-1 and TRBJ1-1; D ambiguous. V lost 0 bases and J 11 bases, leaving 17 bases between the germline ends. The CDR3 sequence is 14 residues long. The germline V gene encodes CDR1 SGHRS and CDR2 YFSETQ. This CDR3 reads CASSLVFILPPAFF. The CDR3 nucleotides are TGCGCCAGCAGCTTGGTGTTTATACTCCCACCGGCTTTCTTT.

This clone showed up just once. Here the CDR3 DNA reads TGTGCCAGCAGCCAATCAGTGAACACTGAAGCTTTCTTT. Encoded protein: CASSQSVNTEAFF. V usage is TRBV7-2 and J usage is TRBJ1-1; D is uncertain. The CDR3 consists of 13 residues. Germline loops: CDR1 SGHTA, CDR2 FQGNSA. The germline V and J ends were trimmed by 5 bases and 0 bases, with 7 bases remaining between them.

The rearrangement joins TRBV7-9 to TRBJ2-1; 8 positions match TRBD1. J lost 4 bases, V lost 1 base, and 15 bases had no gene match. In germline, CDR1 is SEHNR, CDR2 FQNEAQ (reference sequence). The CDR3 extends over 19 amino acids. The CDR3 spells CASSLGSRGPPRAYNEQFF. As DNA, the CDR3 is TGTGCCAGCAGCTTAGGTAGCAGGGGGCCGCCGCGGGCTTACAATGAGCAGTTCTTC. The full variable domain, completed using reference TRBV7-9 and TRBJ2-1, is DTGVSQNPRHKITKRGQNVTFRCDPISEHNRLYWYRQTLGQGPEFLTYFQNEAQLEKSRLLSDRFSAERPKGSFSTLEIQRTEQGDSAMYLCASSLGSRGPPRAYNEQFFGPGTRLTVL.

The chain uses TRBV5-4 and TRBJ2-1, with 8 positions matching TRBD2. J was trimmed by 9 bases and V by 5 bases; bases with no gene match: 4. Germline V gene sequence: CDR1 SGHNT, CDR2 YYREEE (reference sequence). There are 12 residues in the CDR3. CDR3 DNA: TGTGCCAGCAGGACCCGGGGGGGTGAGCAGTTCTTC. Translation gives CASRTRGGEQFF.

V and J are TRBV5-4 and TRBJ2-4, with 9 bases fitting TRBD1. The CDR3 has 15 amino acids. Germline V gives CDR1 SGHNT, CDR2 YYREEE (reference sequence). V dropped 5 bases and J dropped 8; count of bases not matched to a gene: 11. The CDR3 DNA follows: TGTGCCAGCAGTGGGAGACAGGGGGGAGTAGACATTCAGTACTTC. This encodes CASSGRQGGVDIQYF.

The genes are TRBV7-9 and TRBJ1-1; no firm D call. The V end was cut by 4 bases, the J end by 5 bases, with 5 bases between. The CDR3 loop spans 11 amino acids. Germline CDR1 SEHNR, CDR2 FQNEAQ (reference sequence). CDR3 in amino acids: CASSSGTEAFF. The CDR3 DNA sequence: TGTGCCAGCAGCTCCGGGACTGAAGCTTTCTTT.

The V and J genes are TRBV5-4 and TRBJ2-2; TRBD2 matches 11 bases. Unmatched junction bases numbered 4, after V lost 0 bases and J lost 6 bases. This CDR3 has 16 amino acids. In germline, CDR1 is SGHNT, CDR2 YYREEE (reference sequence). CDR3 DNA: TGTGCCAGCAGCTTGGCCACTAGCGGGAGTTCCGGGGAGCTGTTTTTT. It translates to CASSLATSGSSGELFF. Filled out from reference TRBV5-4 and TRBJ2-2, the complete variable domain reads ETGVTQSPTHLIKTRGQQVTLRCSSQSGHNTVSWYQQALGQGPQFIFQYYREEENGRGNFPPRFSGLQFPNYSSELNVNALELDDSALYLCASSLATSGSSGELFFGEGSRLTVL.

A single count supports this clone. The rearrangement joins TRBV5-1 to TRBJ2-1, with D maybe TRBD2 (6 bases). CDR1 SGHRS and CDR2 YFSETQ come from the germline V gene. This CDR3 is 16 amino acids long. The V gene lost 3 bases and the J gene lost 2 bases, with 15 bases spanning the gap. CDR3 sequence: CASSSFLAAPYNEQFF. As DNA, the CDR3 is TGCGCCAGCAGCTCCTTCTTAGCGGCTCCCTACAATGAGCAGTTCTTC.

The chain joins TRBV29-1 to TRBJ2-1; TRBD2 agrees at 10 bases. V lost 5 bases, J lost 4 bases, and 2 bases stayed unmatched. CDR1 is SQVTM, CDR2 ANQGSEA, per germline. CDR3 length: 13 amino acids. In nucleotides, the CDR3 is TGCAGCGTTTTAGCGGGGGGTTACAATGAGCAGTTCTTC. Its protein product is CSVLAGGYNEQFF.

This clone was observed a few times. This chain's CDR3 is CASSVPGMIEAFF. DNA of the CDR3: TGTGCCAGCAGTGTTCCAGGCATGATTGAAGCTTTCTTT. The V and J genes are TRBV2 and TRBJ1-1; no firm D call. This CDR3 is 13 amino acids long. The germline V gene has CDR1 SNHLY and CDR2 FYNNEI. Trimming removed 4 bases from V and 7 bases from J, with 13 bases in between.

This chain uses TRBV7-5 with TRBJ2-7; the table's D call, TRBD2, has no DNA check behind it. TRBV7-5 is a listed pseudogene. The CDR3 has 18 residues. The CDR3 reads CVRSPGTSVPLSSYEQYF. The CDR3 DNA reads TGTGTCAGAAGCCCCGGGACTAGCGTTCCCTTGAGCTCCTACGAGCAGTACTTC.

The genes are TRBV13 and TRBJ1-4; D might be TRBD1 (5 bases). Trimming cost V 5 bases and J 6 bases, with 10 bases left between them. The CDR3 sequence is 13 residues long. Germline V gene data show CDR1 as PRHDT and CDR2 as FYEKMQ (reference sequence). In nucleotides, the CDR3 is TGTGCCAGCAGCCAAGGGGCAGATGAAAAACTGTTTTTT. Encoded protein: CASSQGADEKLFF.

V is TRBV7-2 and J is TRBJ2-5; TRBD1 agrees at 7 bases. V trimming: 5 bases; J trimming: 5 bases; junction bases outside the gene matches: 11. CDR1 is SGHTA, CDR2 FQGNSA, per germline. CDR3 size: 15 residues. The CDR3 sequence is CASSDPDRVEETQYF. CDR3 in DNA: TGTGCCAGCAGCGATCCTGACAGGGTCGAGGAGACCCAGTACTTC.

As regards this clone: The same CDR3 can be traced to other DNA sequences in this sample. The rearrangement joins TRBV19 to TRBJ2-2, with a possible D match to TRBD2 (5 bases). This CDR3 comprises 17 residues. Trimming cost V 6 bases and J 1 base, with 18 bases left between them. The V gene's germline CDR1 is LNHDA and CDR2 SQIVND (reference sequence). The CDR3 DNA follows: TGTGCCAGTAGCAATAACCCATCGGGGTGGAACACCGGGGAGCTGTTTTTT. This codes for CASSNNPSGWNTGELFF.

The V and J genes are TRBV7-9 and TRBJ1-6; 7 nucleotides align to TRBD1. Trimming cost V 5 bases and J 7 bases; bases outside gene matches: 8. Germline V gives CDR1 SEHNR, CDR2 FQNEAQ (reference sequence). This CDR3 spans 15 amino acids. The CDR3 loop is CASSPPKGANSPLHF. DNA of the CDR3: TGTGCCAGCAGCCCCCCAAAGGGGGCGAATTCACCCCTCCACTTT.